Presented here are 22 T cell receptor beta chains from one specimen sequenced in a study of T cells in Graves' hyperthyroidism and ophthalmopathy. Researchers amplified the TCR beta CDR3 regions from RNA transcripts. The TCR CDR3 was amplified in a first-round RT-PCR using the HTBI primer set. TCRdb analysed the multiplex PCR reads with MiXCR anew, one entry per CDR3 protein. Of fewer than 900,000 distinct CDR3 sequences detected, around 20% appear once; the ten largest clones hold over 15%. Material: blood. The receptors originated from a woman aged 45-60 years with Graves' hyperthyroidism that later progressed to Graves' ophthalmopathy.

In its sample, this clonotype was seen many times. The rearrangement links TRBV5-1 to TRBJ1-3; D not resolved. The CDR3 runs 16 residues. V was trimmed by 3 bases and J by 0 bases, leaving 13 bases between them. CDR1 is SGHRS and CDR2 is YFSETQ in the germline V gene. CDR3 amino acids: CASSSAWSSSGNTIYF. The CDR3 DNA reads TGCGCCAGCAGCTCGGCATGGTCAAGCTCTGGAAACACCATATATTTT.

V usage is TRBV27 and J usage is TRBJ1-5; TRBD1 is a possible D gene (5 bases). Trimming removed 0 bases at V and 3 bases at J, with 9 bases between. The germline gives CDR1 MNHEY, CDR2 SMNVEV (reference sequence). This CDR3 has 15 amino acids. This CDR3 reads CASSLSGVSNQPQHF. The DNA for the CDR3 is TGTGCCAGCAGTTTATCGGGGGTTTCCAATCAGCCCCAGCATTTT.

This clonotype was detected ten times or more. The CDR3 protein is CASSLGWGGQNNSPLHF. The DNA of the CDR3 is TGTGCCAGCAGCTTAGGGTGGGGAGGGCAAAATAATTCACCCCTCCACTTT. V is TRBV7-2 and J is TRBJ1-6, with D uncertain. The CDR3 runs to 17 residues. V gave up 1 base and J gave up 5 bases, with 15 bases separating them. CDR1 is SGHTA, CDR2 FQGNSA, per germline.

The sample holds many counts of this clonotype. The V and J genes are TRBV20-1 and TRBJ2-7; TRBD2 agrees at 14 bases. Germline V gene data show CDR1 as DFQATT and CDR2 as SNEGSKA (reference sequence). J lost 4 bases, V lost 1 base, and 12 bases had no gene match. The CDR3 length is 18 residues. The DNA of the CDR3 is TGCAGTGCTAGAGCAGGACTAGCGGGGGGACCAGCAGTATACGAGCAGTACTTC. Translation: CSARAGLAGGPAVYEQYF.

At least ten counts were recorded for this clonotype. The rearrangement joins TRBV29-1 to TRBJ2-2, with 9 bases aligning to TRBD1. Losses at the gene ends were 8 bases for V and 8 bases for J; bases not matched to a gene: 9. The CDR3 is made up of 13 amino acids. The germline CDR1 and CDR2 sequences are SQVTM and ANQGSEA. DNA for the CDR3: TGCAGCTCCCGGACAGGGGCGGCAGGGGAGCTGTTTTTT. Protein sequence: CSSRTGAAGELFF.

This clonotype was seen a few times. The chain combines TRBV10-2 with TRBJ1-2; D is ambiguous. The length of the CDR3 is 12 residues. The germline V and J ends were trimmed by 8 bases and 4 bases, with 11 bases remaining between them. Germline V gene lookup returns CDR1 WSHSY and CDR2 SAAADI. Here the CDR3 reads CASGTISYGYTF. DNA for the CDR3: TGCGCCAGCGGAACTATTAGCTATGGCTACACCTTC.

The chain uses TRBV3-1 and TRBJ2-2; no firm D call. Per the germline V gene, CDR1 is LGHDT and CDR2 is YNNKEL (reference sequence). Trimming removed 3 bases from V and 3 bases from J, with 2 bases in between. This CDR3 is 12 amino acids long. CDR3 region: CASSQYTGELFF. The DNA of the CDR3 is TGTGCCAGCAGCCAGTACACCGGGGAGCTGTTTTTT.

This clonotype showed up just a few times. V is TRBV30 and J is TRBJ1-4; D may be TRBD1 (5 bases). In germline, CDR1 is GTSNPN, CDR2 SVGIG (reference sequence). The CDR3 covers 14 residues. With 0 bases removed from V and 6 bases from J, the gap between germline ends came to 11 bases. The CDR3 region has the DNA TGTGCCTGGAGTGTATGGGGGACGGATGAAAAACTGTTTTTT. Translated: CAWSVWGTDEKLFF.

This clonotype was detected a few times. The chain carries TRBV6-1 and TRBJ2-7; TRBD1 matches 8 bases. Germline CDR1 reads MNHNS; CDR2 reads SASEGT. This CDR3 is 13 amino acids long. With V trimmed by 6 bases and J by 5 bases, 6 bases remained unmatched. The CDR3 DNA is TGTGCCAGCAGACCGACAGGGGCCCACGAGCAGTACTTC. Protein: CASRPTGAHEQYF.

As regards this clonotype: Compared with germline, one end of the junction differs, possibly owing to a read error. In DNA, the CDR3 is TGTGCCAGCAGCCAACAGTGGGGTTCCTCTGGAGACACCATATATTTT. The encoded protein is CASSQQWGSSGDTIYF. The chain has TRBV3-1 and TRBJ1-3; D remains ambiguous. In germline, CDR1 is LGHDT, CDR2 YNNKEL (reference sequence). This CDR3 has 16 amino acids.

This clonotype occurred many times. The V and J genes are TRBV6-1 and TRBJ1-1, with 7 bases that match TRBD1. The CDR3 runs to 17 residues. Looked up from germline, CDR1 is MNHNS and CDR2 is SASEGT. V was pared by 4 bases and J by 2 bases, with 13 bases of the junction left unmatched. The CDR3 sequence is CASSARTGYVSNTEAFF. The DNA of the CDR3 is TGTGCCAGCAGTGCCCGGACAGGCTACGTAAGCAACACTGAAGCTTTCTTT.

The genes are TRBV5-1 and TRBJ1-1; the match to TRBD1 covers 7 bases. The V segment lost 4 bases and the J segment 3 bases; nucleotides outside the gene matches: 9. The germline CDR1 and CDR2 sequences are SGHRS and YFSETQ. This CDR3 comprises 15 residues. The CDR3 DNA reads TGCGCCAGCAGCCAGAGACAGGGAAGAGACACTGAAGCTTTCTTT. It yields the protein CASSQRQGRDTEAFF.

About this clonotype itself: Since the CDR3 does not end with the conserved phenylalanine or tryptophan, this likely comes from a read error. V is TRBV7-8 and J is TRBJ2-6; D remains ambiguous. The CDR3 covers 16 residues. V dropped 1 base and J dropped 0 bases, with 7 bases sitting between them. Germline assignment: CDR1 SGHVS and CDR2 FQNEAQ. Written as DNA, the CDR3 is TGTGCCAGCAGCTTAGGACTGCGCTCTGGGGCCAACGTCCTGACTTCC. Translation: CASSLGLRSGANVLTS.

The chain carries TRBV9 and TRBJ1-2, with no clear D. The ends were cut back, 3 bases at V and 7 bases at J, with 10 bases in the middle. There are 12 residues in the CDR3. Germline CDR1 reads SGDLS; CDR2 reads YYNGEE. CDR3 DNA sequence: TGTGCCAGCAGCGGGAGGGCGCCTGGCTACACCTTC. Translated, it gives CASSGRAPGYTF.

The genes are TRBV20-1 and TRBJ2-5, with 9 bases aligning to TRBD1. The CDR3 is 16 amino acids. With V trimmed by 3 bases and J by 4 bases, 12 bases remained unmatched. Germline values: CDR1 DFQATT, CDR2 SNEGSKA (reference sequence). The CDR3 loop is CSARNRDRDFRETQYF. DNA for the CDR3: TGCAGTGCTAGGAACCGGGACAGGGATTTCAGAGAGACCCAGTACTTC.

This clonotype appeared many times. This chain links TRBV15 with TRBJ2-3; no definite D call. CDR3 length: 13 amino acids. Trimming stripped 0 bases from V and 6 bases from J, with 7 bases between. Per germline, CDR1 LNHNV and CDR2 YYDKDF (reference sequence). In DNA, the CDR3 is TGTGCCACCAGCAGAGATCCGGGCGATACGCAGTATTTT. Translation gives CATSRDPGDTQYF.

The sample holds many counts of this clonotype. The chain employs TRBV30 and TRBJ1-5, with TRBD1 matching 7 bases. CDR3 length: 14 amino acids. V lost 4 bases, J lost 5 bases, and 8 bases stayed unmatched. In germline, CDR1 is GTSNPN, CDR2 SVGIG (reference sequence). The CDR3 is CAWNQGGRDQPQHF. In DNA form, the CDR3 reads TGTGCCTGGAACCAGGGGGGTCGAGATCAGCCCCAGCATTTT.

The table lists this clonotype with a few counts. This chain uses TRBV6-1 with TRBJ2-7; D might be TRBD2 (5 bases). Deletions cut 5 bases from V and 3 bases from J, with 11 bases between. Germline-derived CDR1 and CDR2 are MNHNS and SASEGT. This CDR3 region has 13 residues. The chain's CDR3 is CASSSGEHYEQYF. The CDR3, as DNA: TGTGCCAGCAGTTCCGGGGAACACTACGAGCAGTACTTC.

This clonotype has ten or more counts. The chain carries TRBV3-1 and TRBJ2-5, with 8 bases identical to TRBD2. V lost 1 base to trimming and J lost 4 bases; unmatched junction nucleotides: 11. The V gene's germline CDR1 is LGHDT and CDR2 YNNKEL (reference sequence). CDR3 length equals 17 residues. CDR3 amino acids: CASSQVPGGMVRETQYF. CDR3 sequence (DNA): TGTGCCAGCAGCCAAGTTCCGGGAGGGATGGTAAGAGAGACCCAGTACTTC.

V gene TRBV10-3 combines with J gene TRBJ2-3; possibly TRBD2 for D (6 bases). Germline CDR1 ENHRY, CDR2 SYGVKD. V lost 0 bases and J 6 bases, leaving 16 bases between the germline ends. This CDR3 has 16 residues. CDR3 DNA sequence: TGTGCCATCAGTGAGTCGTTAGGTCTTGGGGGGGATACGCAGTATTTT. Amino acid sequence: CAISESLGLGGDTQYF.

The rearrangement joins TRBV29-1 to TRBJ2-7; D is ambiguous. Germline V gene lookup returns CDR1 SQVTM and CDR2 ANQGSEA. V was shortened by 4 bases and J by 0 bases, with 10 bases between the two germline ends. The CDR3 extends over 13 amino acids. CDR3 DNA sequence: TGCAGCGTTGTTGTGGATACCTCCTACGAGCAGTACTTC. It encodes CSVVVDTSYEQYF.

The rearrangement joins TRBV5-6 to TRBJ2-2; TRBD1 is a possible D gene (6 bases). The CDR3 loop spans 14 amino acids. From germline, CDR1 is SGHDT and CDR2 YYEEEE. V shed 7 bases and J shed 5 bases, with 15 bases lying between them. The chain's CDR3 is CASRYDRRTGELFF. Written as DNA, the CDR3 is TGTGCCAGCCGCTACGACAGGAGGACCGGGGAGCTGTTTTTT.